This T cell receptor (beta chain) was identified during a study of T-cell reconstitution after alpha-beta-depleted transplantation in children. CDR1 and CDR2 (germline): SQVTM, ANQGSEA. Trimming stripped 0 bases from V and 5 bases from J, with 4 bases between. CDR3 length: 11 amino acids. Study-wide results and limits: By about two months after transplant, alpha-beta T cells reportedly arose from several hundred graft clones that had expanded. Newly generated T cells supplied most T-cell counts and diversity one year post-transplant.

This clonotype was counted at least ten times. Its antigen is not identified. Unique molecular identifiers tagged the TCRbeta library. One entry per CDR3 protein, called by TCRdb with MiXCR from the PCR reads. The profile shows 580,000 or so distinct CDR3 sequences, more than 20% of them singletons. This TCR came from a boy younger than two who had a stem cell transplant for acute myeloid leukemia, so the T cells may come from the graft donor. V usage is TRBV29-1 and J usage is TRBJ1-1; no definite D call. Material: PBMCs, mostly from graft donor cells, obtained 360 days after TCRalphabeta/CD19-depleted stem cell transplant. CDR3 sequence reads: CSVEDRTEAFF. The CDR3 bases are TGCAGCGTTGAAGATCGGACTGAAGCTTTCTTT.